Below are 14 T cell receptor beta chains sequenced from a single sample in a study of blood T cell repertoires in COVID-19. Assay used: immunoSEQ multiplex PCR; TCRdb lists only in-frame clones, some missing. The top ten clones hold around 3.7% of a sample with 230,000 or so clones, 84% of them seen once. Sequencing used PBMCs or T cells enriched from blood (not recorded which). The source is a man aged 50-60 years who had recovered from COVID-19.

This clone was detected only once. This chain uses TRBV10-3 with TRBJ2-1, with 9 bases fitting TRBD2. Trimming took 6 bases from V and 7 from J; bases not matched to a gene: 4. The germline V gene has CDR1 ENHRY and CDR2 SYGVKD. CDR3 size: 13 residues. CDR3 sequence: CAIRGTSRNEQFF. The CDR3 DNA reads TGTGCCATCAGGGGGACTAGCAGGAATGAGCAGTTCTTC.

Details on this clone: At one boundary the junction diverges from the germline segment, which might be a read error. This chain uses TRBV6-2 or TRBV6-3 with TRBJ2-7, with 10 bases lining up with TRBD2. CDR3 size: 16 residues. Germline CDR1 MNHEY, CDR2 SVGEGT. The chain's CDR3 is CASSHSPASGGYEQYF. The CDR3 region has the DNA TGTGCCAGCAGTCACTCACCTGCTAGCGGGGGTTACGAGCAGTACTTC.

This clone has a handful of counts. V and J are TRBV6-5 and TRBJ1-1; D possibly corresponds to TRBD1 (5 bases). This CDR3 has 14 amino acids. Trimming shortened V by 6 bases and J by 1 base, and 12 bases separated the two germline ends. Germline CDR1 and CDR2: MNHEY and SVGAGI. The CDR3, as DNA: TGTGCCAGCAGCTTCCGGGGGGGGAACACTGAAGCTTTCTTT. It specifies CASSFRGGNTEAFF.

This chain connects TRBV10-3 to TRBJ2-5; D gene uncertain. The CDR3 is 17 amino acids. The V and J ends lost 2 bases and 5 bases respectively, with 21 bases between them. CDR1 ENHRY and CDR2 SYGVKD come from the germline V gene. The chain's CDR3 is CAISEGIWAVSWETQYF. CDR3 nucleotides: TGTGCCATCAGTGAGGGTATTTGGGCTGTCTCGTGGGAGACCCAGTACTTC.

The chain combines TRBV7-9 with TRBJ1-1; perhaps TRBD1 as D (6 bases). Germline CDR1 SEHNR, CDR2 FQNEAQ (reference sequence). V was clipped by 2 bases and J by 2 bases, with 12 bases between them. The CDR3 consists of 15 residues. The CDR3 here is CASSLTGTQNTEAFF. The CDR3 coding sequence is TGTGCCAGCAGCTTAACAGGGACGCAAAACACTGAAGCTTTCTTT.

This clone came up once. CDR3 region: CASNKQGFRTEAFF. DNA for the CDR3: TGTGCCAGCAACAAACAGGGATTTCGCACTGAAGCTTTCTTT. The rearrangement joins TRBV27 to TRBJ1-1; D perhaps matches TRBD1 (6 bases). The germline V gene has CDR1 MNHEY and CDR2 SMNVEV (reference sequence). Trimming cost V 7 bases and J 4 bases, with 16 bases left between them. This CDR3 spans 14 amino acids.

The J gene is TRBJ2-7, the V gene TRBV10-3; weak D call: TRBD2 (7 bases). Trimming left V 7 bases short and J 7 bases short, with 17 bases between. The CDR3 contains 13 residues. Germline CDR1 and CDR2: ENHRY and SYGVKD. The CDR3 DNA sequence: TGTGCCATCAAGGACGGGGGGCGGGAGGAGCAGTACTTC. Translated, it gives CAIKDGGREEQYF.

The gene calls are TRBV19 and TRBJ1-1, with D possibly matching TRBD1 (5 bases). The CDR3 has 15 residues. Germline assignment: CDR1 LNHDA and CDR2 SQIVND (reference sequence). Trimming stripped 6 bases from V and 4 bases from J, with 18 bases between. CDR3: CASRPPGGRGTEAFF. CDR3 nucleotides: TGTGCCAGTAGGCCCCCCGGGGGGAGGGGCACTGAAGCTTTCTTT.

The rearrangement links TRBV5-1 to TRBJ1-4; 7 nucleotides match TRBD1. In germline, CDR1 is SGHRS, CDR2 YFSETQ. The ends lost 4 bases at V and 2 bases at J; junction bases unmatched: 11. The CDR3 has 17 residues. The CDR3 loop reads CASSPWQGGATNEKLFF. Written as DNA, the CDR3 is TGCGCCAGCAGCCCGTGGCAGGGGGGCGCGACTAATGAAAAACTGTTTTTT.

The gene calls are TRBV29-1 and TRBJ1-1; perhaps TRBD1 as D (6 bases). V lost 7 bases and J lost 7, with 13 bases in between. This CDR3 region has 11 residues. Germline loops: CDR1 SQVTM, CDR2 ANQGSEA. As DNA, the CDR3 is TGCAGCGGCACAGGGTCCCGTGAAGCTTTCTTT. The encoded protein is CSGTGSREAFF.

The chain recombines TRBV27 with TRBJ2-3, with D possibly being TRBD1 (6 bases). The CDR3 length is 15 residues. The V gene lost 2 bases and the J gene lost 2 bases, with 11 bases spanning the gap. Germline-derived CDR1 and CDR2 are MNHEY and SMNVEV (reference sequence). The CDR3 region has the DNA TGTGCCAGCAGTTTACCCGGACAGTACACAGATACGCAGTATTTT. Translating gives CASSLPGQYTDTQYF.

The V and J genes are TRBV3-1 (or the pseudogene TRBV3-2) and TRBJ2-1; D is uncertain. The CDR3 extends over 14 amino acids. Germline V CDR1 and CDR2: LGHDT, YNNKEL (reference sequence). V lost 0 bases to trimming and J lost 12 bases, with 15 bases between them. The CDR3 bases are TGTGCCAGCAGCCAAGATGGCGCGACACGTGCGCAGTTCTTC. It specifies CASSQDGATRAQFF.

This rearrangement joins TRBV18 to TRBJ2-1; D ambiguous. CDR1 is KGHSH, CDR2 LQKENI, per germline. CDR3 length: 15 residues. With 1 base removed from V and 0 bases from J, the gap between germline ends came to 7 bases. CDR3 residues: CASSPQRDSYNEQFF. The CDR3 DNA is TGTGCCAGCTCACCACAGCGAGACTCCTACAATGAGCAGTTCTTC.

The chain recombines TRBV6-4 with TRBJ1-2; 7 nucleotides match TRBD1. J gave up 4 bases and V 6 bases, and 5 bases lay outside the gene matches. The CDR3 totals 13 residues. Germline values: CDR1 MRHNA, CDR2 SNTAGT. The CDR3 protein is CASSSTGTYGYTF. CDR3 DNA: TGTGCCAGCAGCTCGACAGGGACCTATGGCTACACCTTC.